A selection of T cell receptor beta chains follows, all from one sample in a study of T cells after yellow fever vaccination. TCRdb reprocessed the 5' RACE reads with MiXCR, giving one entry per CDR3 protein. The sample yields some 300,000 distinct CDR3 sequences, around 10% seen once. This material consisted of CD4+ T cells sorted from PBMCs, taken 45 days after the yellow fever booster vaccination. Receptors originate from a man aged 18 to 29 who received the YFV17D yellow fever vaccine. CDR3s include the opening cysteine and the closing phenylalanine or tryptophan. D genes are given only for firm matches.

CASMPGHSNQPQHF	TRBV2	TRBJ1-5	-
CASSWGLAGVNEQFF	TRBV11-2	TRBJ2-1	TRBD2
CSARPLDRGPYGYTF	TRBV20-1	TRBJ1-2	TRBD1
CASSRPEWKGARVSPLHF	TRBV4-1	TRBJ1-6	-
CASSGGATGELFF	TRBV10-1	TRBJ2-2	-
CASSLGHLNEQFF	TRBV7-9	TRBJ2-1	-
CASSLGLPGLNTIYF	TRBV12-3/TRBV12-4	TRBJ1-3	-
CASSQDRIGAGANVLTF	TRBV4-1	TRBJ2-6	-
CASSVKTDTQYF	TRBV5-1	TRBJ2-3	-
CASSQGYNTGELFF	TRBV4-2	TRBJ2-2	-
CASSLGGTRYNEQFF	TRBV5-4	TRBJ2-1	TRBD2
CASSLGTESYNEQFF	TRBV18	TRBJ2-1	-
CASSPAPRNEQFF	TRBV7-3	TRBJ2-1	-
CASSPLNVVGTDTQYF	TRBV7-2	TRBJ2-3	-
CASSQTGVHEQYF	TRBV25-1	TRBJ2-7	TRBD1
CASSMLLYTDTQYF	TRBV19	TRBJ2-3	-
CASSQGEGYTGELFF	TRBV4-2	TRBJ2-2	-
CASSYRGLGNQPQHF	TRBV12-3/TRBV12-4	TRBJ1-5	TRBD1